This is a list of T cell receptor beta chains from one sample in a study of blood T cell repertoires in COVID-19. The assay was immunoSEQ multiplex PCR, and TCRdb's table has in-frame clones only and misses some. The sample lists about 250,000 clones; over 75% were seen once. The source material was PBMCs or T cells enriched from blood (not recorded which). These TCRs come from a woman aged 30 to 39 who had recovered from COVID-19. Both conserved end residues are part of each CDR3. The D gene is left open where the match is weak. Not every row has a clone size; where given, it reads once, few, many or a size class.

CDR3 length	V gene	clone size	D gene	J gene	CDR3 protein	CDR3 DNA
12	TRBV19	NA	NA	TRBJ1-2	CATSRGIGGYTF	TGTGCCACCAGTAGGGGAATAGGAGGCTACACCTTC
15	TRBV6-5	NA	TRBD1	TRBJ1-1	CASSFLTGGGTEAFF	TGTGCCAGCAGTTTTCTTACAGGGGGCGGCACTGAAGCTTTCTTT
12	TRBV4-1	NA	NA	TRBJ2-1	CASSPLTNEQFF	TGCGCCAGCAGCCCCCTTACTAATGAGCAGTTCTTC
17	TRBV24-1	NA	NA	TRBJ2-1	CATSDSSGGGTVNEQFF	TGTGCCACCAGTGATTCCTCTGGTGGAGGGACCGTTAATGAGCAGTTCTTC
15	TRBV24-1	NA	TRBD1	TRBJ2-7	CATSDPGQGAHEQYF	TGTGCCACCAGTGATCCGGGACAGGGGGCCCACGAGCAGTACTTC
16	TRBV28	NA	NA	TRBJ1-1	CASSPGRGGPNTEAFF	TGTGCCAGCAGCCCCGGAAGGGGGGGGCCGAACACTGAAGCTTTCTTT
15	TRBV9	NA	TRBD2	TRBJ2-3	CASSVTSGGTDTQYF	TGTGCCAGCAGCGTAACTAGCGGGGGCACAGATACGCAGTATTTT
14	TRBV18	once	NA	TRBJ2-3	CASSPAWLADTQYF	TGTGCCAGCTCACCTGCGTGGCTAGCGGATACGCAGTATTTT
14	TRBV13	NA	NA	TRBJ1-2	CASSLVGPGRGYTF	TGTGCCAGCAGCTTAGTGGGGCCTGGACGAGGCTACACCTTC
14	TRBV11-2	NA	NA	TRBJ2-5	CASSLGALEETQYF	TGTGCCAGCAGCTTGGGGGCATTAGAAGAGACCCAGTACTTC
13	TRBV5-1	NA	NA	TRBJ1-2	CASSLSSVYGYTF	TGCGCCAGCAGCTTGTCGTCAGTCTATGGCTACACCTTC
18	TRBV4-2	NA	TRBD1	TRBJ1-1	CASSLKRGTTGEYTEAFF	TGTGCCAGCAGCCTTAAACGGGGCACGACAGGGGAGTACACTGAAGCTTTCTTT
15	TRBV11-2	NA	TRBD2	TRBJ2-1	CASSSTSGGYNEQFF	TGTGCCAGCAGTTCCACTAGCGGGGGATACAATGAGCAGTTCTTC
15	TRBV10-3	few	NA	TRBJ1-2	CAISESRNGGYGYTF	TGTGCCATCAGTGAGTCGAGGAACGGGGGGTATGGCTACACCTTC
16	TRBV5-4	NA	NA	TRBJ2-3	CASRSGTSVSTDTQYF	TGTGCCAGCAGATCCGGGACTTCCGTAAGCACAGATACGCAGTATTTT
13	TRBV11-1	NA	NA	TRBJ1-1	CASSFKEGTEAFF	TGTGCCAGCAGTTTTAAGGAGGGCACTGAAGCTTTCTTT
15	TRBV2	NA	TRBD1	TRBJ2-1	CASSGGQGPYNEQFF	TGTGCCAGCAGTGGGGGACAGGGGCCCTACAATGAGCAGTTCTTC
15	TRBV6-5	few	TRBD1	TRBJ1-1	CASSYSPGGNTEAFF	TGTGCCAGCAGTTACTCGCCAGGGGGGAACACTGAAGCTTTCTTT
15	TRBV9	once	TRBD1	TRBJ2-7	CASSIFPGQTYEQYF	TGTGCCAGCAGCATATTCCCGGGACAGACCTACGAGCAGTACTTC
15	TRBV27	once	TRBD1	TRBJ2-2	CASMTRTGGTGELFF	TGTGCCAGCATGACACGGACAGGTGGCACCGGGGAGCTGTTTTTT
11	TRBV30	few	NA	TRBJ2-7	CAWSSGYEQYF	TGTGCCTGGAGTTCCGGCTACGAGCAGTACTTC
13	TRBV5-1	once	TRBD1	TRBJ1-1	CASNWDSNTEAFF	TGCGCCAGCAACTGGGACAGTAACACTGAAGCTTTCTTT
14	TRBV13	NA	TRBD1	TRBJ1-2	CASSPRTGKLGYTF	TGTGCCAGCAGCCCGAGGACAGGCAAACTGGGCTACACCTTC
11	TRBV19	NA	NA	TRBJ2-3	CASTSVDTQYF	TGTGCCAGTACCTCAGTGGATACGCAGTATTTT
14	TRBV11-2	NA	NA	TRBJ2-5	CASSLAAGGETQYF	TGTGCCAGCAGCTTAGCGGCGGGTGGGGAGACCCAGTACTTC
16	TRBV28	NA	NA	TRBJ1-2	CASSLQGFGIVYGYTF	TGTGCCAGCAGCCTACAGGGCTTTGGAATAGTTTATGGCTACACCTTC
18	TRBV5-4	NA	TRBD1	TRBJ1-1	CASSPTGTGRGMNTEAFF	TGTGCCAGCAGCCCGACCGGGACAGGGAGGGGAATGAACACTGAAGCTTTCTTT
16	TRBV4-1	NA	TRBD1	TRBJ2-5	CASSQVGIDRGETQYF	TGCGCCAGCAGCCAAGTGGGAATAGACAGGGGAGAGACCCAGTACTTC
17	TRBV28	NA	TRBD1	TRBJ1-5	CASSSPRDRGITQPQHF	TGTGCCAGCAGTTCGCCCCGGGACAGGGGGATCACTCAGCCCCAGCATTTT
14	TRBV4-1	NA	NA	TRBJ1-2	CASSQDRVNYGYTF	TGCGCCAGCAGCCAAGATAGAGTTAACTATGGCTACACCTTC
15	TRBV11-2	NA	NA	TRBJ1-1	CASSSMAARRTEAFF	TGTGCCAGCAGCTCGATGGCCGCGCGGCGAACTGAAGCTTTCTTT
16	TRBV6-1	NA	NA	TRBJ1-6	CASSEVVRAGGGTLHF	TGTGCCAGCAGTGAAGTGGTAAGGGCCGGCGGGGGAACCCTCCACTTT
18	TRBV14	NA	NA	TRBJ1-2	CASSPLESLRIPIYGYTF	TGTGCCAGCAGCCCCCTGGAGTCCCTTAGAATCCCTATCTATGGCTACACCTTC
15	TRBV4-1	NA	TRBD1	TRBJ2-7	CASSQTRDRVYEQYF	TGCGCCAGCAGCCAGACCCGGGACAGGGTGTACGAGCAGTACTTC
16	TRBV19	NA	TRBD1	TRBJ2-6	CATTGTGGTGANVLTF	TGTGCCACGACCGGGACAGGGGGAACTGGGGCCAACGTCCTGACTTTC
16	TRBV7-8	NA	NA	TRBJ1-5	CASSLVPRVSNQPQHF	TGTGCCAGCAGCTTAGTTCCCAGGGTGAGCAATCAGCCCCAGCATTTT
13	TRBV19	NA	NA	TRBJ1-2	CASSIAGQGGYTF	TGTGCCAGTAGTATCGCAGGGCAAGGTGGCTACACCTTC
19	TRBV4-1	few	NA	TRBJ1-4	CASSQGSNRSGATNEKLFF	TGCGCCAGCAGCCAAGGATCAAACAGGTCTGGCGCAACTAATGAAAAACTGTTTTTT
16	TRBV5-4	few	NA	TRBJ1-2	CASSLKRERTNYGYTF	TGTGCCAGCAGCTTGAAGCGGGAACGTACTAACTATGGCTACACCTTC
15	TRBV3-1/TRBV3-2	NA	TRBD1	TRBJ1-2	CASSPRARDRNGYTF	TGTGCCAGCAGCCCAAGGGCGAGGGACAGAAATGGCTACACCTTC
13	TRBV24-1	NA	TRBD2	TRBJ2-1	CATTGTSINEQFF	TGTGCCACCACCGGGACTAGTATCAATGAGCAGTTCTTC
14	TRBV9	once	TRBD2	TRBJ2-1	CASNKAGGVNEQFF	TGTGCCAGCAACAAAGCGGGAGGAGTGAATGAGCAGTTCTTC
16	TRBV4-1	NA	NA	TRBJ1-1	CASSQAPGGLGTEAFF	TGCGCCAGCAGCCAAGCCCCGGGGGGTTTGGGCACTGAAGCTTTCTTT
15	TRBV3-1/TRBV3-2	many	NA	TRBJ1-6	CASSQPETRGSPLHF	TGTGCCAGCAGCCAGCCAGAGACTAGAGGCTCACCCCTCCACTTT
14	TRBV21-1	NA	NA	TRBJ2-5	CASRTTGFVETQYF	TGTGCCAGCAGGACGACAGGGTTCGTTGAGACCCAGTACTTC
18	TRBV7-3	NA	TRBD2	TRBJ2-1	CASSSHGTSGRSVDEQFF	TGTGCCAGCAGCTCCCATGGGACTAGCGGGAGAAGCGTAGATGAGCAGTTCTTC
16	TRBV29-1	NA	TRBD1	TRBJ2-1	CSVDRTTGLPYNEQFF	TGCAGCGTAGATAGAACGACAGGGCTTCCCTACAATGAGCAGTTCTTC